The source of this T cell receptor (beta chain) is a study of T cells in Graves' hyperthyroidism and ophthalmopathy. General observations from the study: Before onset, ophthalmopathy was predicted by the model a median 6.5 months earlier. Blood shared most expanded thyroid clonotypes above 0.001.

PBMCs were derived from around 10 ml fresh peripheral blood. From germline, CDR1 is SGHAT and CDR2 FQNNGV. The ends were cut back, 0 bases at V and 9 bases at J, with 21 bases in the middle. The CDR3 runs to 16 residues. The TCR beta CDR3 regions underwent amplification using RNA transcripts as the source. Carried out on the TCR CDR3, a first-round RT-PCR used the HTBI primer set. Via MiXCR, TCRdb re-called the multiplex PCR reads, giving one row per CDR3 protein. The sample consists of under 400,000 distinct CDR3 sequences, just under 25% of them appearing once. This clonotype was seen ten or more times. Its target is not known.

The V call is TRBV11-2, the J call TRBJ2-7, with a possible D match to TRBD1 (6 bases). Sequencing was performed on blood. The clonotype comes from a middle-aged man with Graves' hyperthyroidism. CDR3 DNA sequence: TGTGCCAGCAGCTTAGATCCTGGACAGATCATCAGAGGGCAGTACTTC. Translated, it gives CASSLDPGQIIRGQYF.